This TCR beta chain was identified in a study of blood T cell repertoires in COVID-19 (TCRdb year 2020). Broadly, across the study: Collaborator samples came from the United States, Italy and Spain and covered acute and convalescent phases of COVID-19. Where HLA class I and class II types were available, the types were taken from metadata supplied by the sample provider, not from assay-based typing. The samples were drawn from two sources: the first 160 participants of the ongoing ImmuneRACE study, and 1,254 subjects contributed by 6 global collaborators. The dataset comprised deeply sampled blood TCRbeta repertoires from subjects exposed to, actively infected with, or recovered from COVID-19. The prospective study material was composed of cDNA or gDNA derived from T cells, B-cell-depleted T cells, or PBMCs. A de-identified subject ID, COVID-19 status, age in years and sex were almost always included in the sample metadata. The repertoires were released in a freely available public database intended as a resource for research on the immune response to SARS-CoV-2.

Enrolling through a virtual design, the prospective study's participants ranged in age from roughly 18 to 95 years and lived across roughly 23 United States geographic areas. To assign participants to cohorts, the prospective study relied on clinical history that participants themselves reported in a screening survey and a study questionnaire. Exposed participants were defined as having been in contact with someone with a PCR-confirmed or clinician-diagnosed COVID-19 case within 2 weeks of study entry. In the prospective study, mobile phlebotomists collected whole blood, serum and a nasopharyngeal or oropharyngeal swab from each participant. Over an approximately two-month period, participants in the prospective study had the option of providing additional blood draws and questionnaires. Before DNA extraction, blood samples from the prospective study were shipped at room temperature or frozen.

Spanning cysteine to phenylalanine, the CDR3 consists of 14 amino acids. Solely the CDR3 DNA is kept, with 42 bases framed from the first base. CDR1 SNHLY and CDR2 FYNNEI are derived from the germline V gene. V trim: 5 bases; J trim: 5 bases; unmatched bases: 5. TCRbeta CDR3 regions were amplified from genomic DNA by means of the immunoSEQ Assay, a bias-controlled multiplex PCR. The source study handled its data this way. The number of nucleated cells in each sample was estimated from the amplification of reference gene primers within the assay. To quantify the absolute abundance of each unique TCRbeta CDR3 rearrangement, sequence reads were collapsed and filtered. For each sample, productive Simpson clonality was calculated by taking the square root of Simpson's diversity index across productive rearrangements. TCRdb stores this immuneACCESS table with in-frame sequences only. Part of the clones is absent; in the studies checked, under half of the shortfall reflects unresolved V genes, and no reason is known for the rest. V and J calls and clone size are copied from that table; D and trimming were computed from the DNA. The sample table shows approximately 190,000 clones, and 80% to 85% are seen once. 3% to 3.5% of the sample is held by the ten biggest clonotypes.

Study-level results and caveats: The amount of clinical and demographic metadata varied by source and participant and was provided uncurated.

In regard to this clone: The antigen it recognizes is unknown. No base-level quality is on record; no much larger clone is a single base apart.

The rearranged chain carries TRBV2 and TRBJ2-2; the central 7 bases match TRBD1. The origin of this receptor is a woman in her thirties who had been exposed to COVID-19. The specimen sequenced was PBMCs or T cells enriched from blood (not recorded which). The DNA sequence is given as TGTGCCAGCAGTCGGGACAGCTTAACCGGGGAGCTGTTTTTT. This sequence encodes CASSRDSLTGELFF.